This T cell receptor beta chain comes out of a study of monozygotic twins with inflammatory bowel disease. TCRdb reanalyzed the 5' RACE reads and collapses them to one entry per CDR3 protein, without DNA. The listing records about 450,000 distinct CDR3 sequences. The germline CDR1 and CDR2 sequences are LGHDT and YNNKEL (reference sequence). The CDR3 is 17 amino acids. The chain combines TRBV3-1 with TRBJ2-6; the TRBD1 assignment by TCRdb is unverifiable without DNA. The source of this sequence is a human donor with ulcerative colitis or Crohn's disease, or a healthy co-twin of an affected twin (not recorded which). Input material: blood. This chain's CDR3 is CASSRATGGTGANVLTF. Complete variable domain (other parts from reference TRBV3-1 and TRBJ2-6): DTAVSQTPKYLVTQMGNDKSIKCEQNLGHDTMYWYKQDSKKFLKIMFSYNNKELIINETVPNRFSPKSPDKAHLNLHINSLELGDSAVYFCASSRATGGTGANVLTFGAGSRLTVL.